A selection of T cell receptor beta chains follows, all from one sample in a study of blood T cell repertoires in COVID-19. This table comes from immunoSEQ multiplex PCR, and its TCRdb copy is limited to in-frame clones, with some not included. The data contain 300,000 to 400,000 clones, about nine tenths of them singletons. Material: PBMCs or T cells enriched from blood (not recorded which). The source of these receptors is a man aged 55 to 69 who had recovered from COVID-19. The CDR3 runs from the conserved cysteine through the conserved F or W. D genes are given only for firm matches. Not all rows give a size; the values are once, few, many and, for expanded clones, a class.

j_gene	abundance	v_gene	d_gene	CDR3nt	CDR3aa
TRBJ2-1	-	TRBV5-1	TRBD2	TGCGCCAGCAGCCTCGGACTAGCGGGGTTCAATGAGCAGTTCTTC	CASSLGLAGFNEQFF
TRBJ1-1	once	TRBV5-1	-	TGCGCCAGTATGGACAGCCCGGCGGAAGCTTTCTTT	CASMDSPAEAFF
TRBJ2-3	-	TRBV19	TRBD2	TGTGCCAGTAGTGTGGGACTAGCGGGAGAAGGGGCAGATACGCAGTATTTT	CASSVGLAGEGADTQYF
TRBJ1-3	-	TRBV11-3	-	TGTGCCAGCAGCTTAGGGCCTTACTCTGGAAACACCATATATTTT	CASSLGPYSGNTIYF
TRBJ2-1	-	TRBV27	TRBD2	TGTGCCAGCAGAACAAAGCGGGTCGGGGGGAGCTCCTACAATGAGCAGTTCTTC	CASRTKRVGGSSYNEQFF
TRBJ2-3	-	TRBV23-1	TRBD1	TGCGCCAGCAGTCAATTAAATCCCCTTAGGCAGGGGGCTTCAGATACGCAGTATTTT	CASSQLNPLRQGASDTQYF
TRBJ2-7	-	TRBV15	-	TGTGCCACCAGCAGAGATCTGTACTACGAGCAGTACTTC	CATSRDLYYEQYF
TRBJ1-5	-	TRBV7-2	-	TGTGCCAGCAGCTTAGCGCGAACTTCCCCGGGAGACCAGCCCCAGCATTTT	CASSLARTSPGDQPQHF
TRBJ1-2	-	TRBV28	-	TGTGCCAGCAGTCTTAACAGGGCTAACTATGGCTACACCTTC	CASSLNRANYGYTF
TRBJ1-1	-	TRBV19	TRBD1	TGTGCCAGTTCTGGACAGGTCCCACTCTCGGCTTTCTTT	CASSGQVPLSAFF
TRBJ2-7	-	TRBV15	TRBD2	TGTGCCACCAGCAGAGATGGCGGGGGTCCCCTCTACGAGCAGTACTTC	CATSRDGGGPLYEQYF
TRBJ1-5	-	TRBV6-5	-	TGTGCCAGCAGTTCCAGTCAGCCCCAGCATTTT	CASSSSQPQHF
TRBJ1-2	-	TRBV7-2	TRBD1	TGTGCCAGCAGCTCCACAGGGGGCGCGGGCTATGGCTACACCTTC	CASSSTGGAGYGYTF
TRBJ1-2	-	TRBV19	TRBD1	TGTGCCAGTAATACCCCCGGGACAGAATCAGACTATGGCTACACCTTC	CASNTPGTESDYGYTF
TRBJ2-2	-	TRBV11-2	TRBD1	TGTGCCAGCAGCTTAGATGGACAGGGGGCGCGTACCGGGGAGCTGTTTTTT	CASSLDGQGARTGELFF
TRBJ2-1	-	TRBV30	TRBD2	TGTGCCTGGAGTGTTCGGGGAGGGGCCACGAGTGAGCAGTTCTTC	CAWSVRGGATSEQFF
TRBJ1-1	-	TRBV6-5	-	TGTGCCAGCAGTCCAGGTTCAGGGGCTTTCTTT	CASSPGSGAFF
TRBJ2-4	-	TRBV6-5	-	TGTGCCAGCAGTTACCGAGATACGGGTAATCGGTACTTC	CASSYRDTGNRYF
TRBJ1-3	-	TRBV5-4	-	TGTGCCAGCAGCTTAACAGGCGCCTCGCCCGGAAACACCATATATTTT	CASSLTGASPGNTIYF
TRBJ2-2	-	TRBV7-3	-	TGTGCCAGCAGCCCTCTTTCCGGGGAGCTGTTTTTT	CASSPLSGELFF
TRBJ1-4	-	TRBV6-1	-	TGTGCCAGCAGTGAAGCGGGGCAGGTTAATGAAAAACTGTTTTTT	CASSEAGQVNEKLFF
TRBJ2-7	-	TRBV18	TRBD1	TGTGCCAGCTCACGACCAGGGGGCCCCTACGAGCAGTACTTC	CASSRPGGPYEQYF
TRBJ2-1	-	TRBV7-2	TRBD2	TGTGCCAGCAGCGTAACCGGGACTAGCGGGAGAGGAAATGAGCAGTTCTTC	CASSVTGTSGRGNEQFF
TRBJ2-7	-	TRBV5-4	-	TGTGCCAGCAGCTTGAACCCCCGGGAGAAGCACGAGCAGTACTTC	CASSLNPREKHEQYF
TRBJ2-5	-	TRBV6-5	-	TGTGCCAGCAGTTACTACGGGCAGGGAGAGACCCAGTACTTC	CASSYYGQGETQYF
TRBJ1-6	-	TRBV28	-	TGTGCCAGCAGTTTCCCGGGGTTAGATTCACCCCTCCACTTT	CASSFPGLDSPLHF
TRBJ2-1	once	TRBV11-2	TRBD2	TGTGCCAGCAGCTTAGGGCGGGAGTACAATGAGCAGTTCTTC	CASSLGREYNEQFF
TRBJ2-3	-	TRBV19	TRBD1	TGTGCCAGTAGTATAGGAGCCGGGACAGGGGCAGATACGCAGTATTTT	CASSIGAGTGADTQYF
TRBJ1-1	-	TRBV18	-	TGTGCCAGCTGCAAGGGGGGGCCCGTGAACACTGAAGCTTTCTTT	CASCKGGPVNTEAFF
TRBJ2-2	-	TRBV9	-	TGTGCCAGCAGCGTAGTTAGTCCGGGGACCGGGGAGCTGTTTTTT	CASSVVSPGTGELFF
TRBJ2-4	once	TRBV4-3	TRBD1	TGCGCCAGCAGCCATACCGGGACAGGGGAAAACATTCAGTACTTC	CASSHTGTGENIQYF
TRBJ2-3	-	TRBV5-1	TRBD1	TGCGCCAGCAGCCCGACCGGGACAGGGGGCACAGATACGCAGTATTTT	CASSPTGTGGTDTQYF
TRBJ2-7	-	TRBV7-2	-	TGTGCCAGCAGCTTAGGGTTAGCGAGCACCTACGAGCAGTACTTC	CASSLGLASTYEQYF
TRBJ2-1	few	TRBV7-6	TRBD2	TGTGCCAGCAGCTTAGAGGGACTAGGGGGTAGGGAGCAGTTCTTC	CASSLEGLGGREQFF
TRBJ2-1	-	TRBV5-4	TRBD2	TGTGCCAGCAGCTTGGCCAGCGGGAGGCAAAATGAGCAGTTCTTC	CASSLASGRQNEQFF
TRBJ1-5	-	TRBV6-2/TRBV6-3	TRBD1	TGTGCCAGCAGTTTTGCAGGGGGAAATAATCAGCCCCAGCATTTT	CASSFAGGNNQPQHF
TRBJ2-7	-	TRBV27	TRBD1	TGTGCCAGCAGTTTCGACAGGGGGCTTTCCTACGAGCAGTACTTC	CASSFDRGLSYEQYF
TRBJ2-5	-	TRBV18	-	TGTGCCAGCTCACCGGTGGGCGCGGGGGAGACCCAGTACTTC	CASSPVGAGETQYF
TRBJ2-3	-	TRBV6-2/TRBV6-3	-	TGTGCCAGTAGTTTCCGGAGAGGTGATACGCAGTATTTT	CASSFRRGDTQYF
TRBJ1-5	-	TRBV24-1	-	TGTGCCACCAGTGATTTGACAGGCAATCAGCCCCAGCATTTT	CATSDLTGNQPQHF
TRBJ2-7	-	TRBV11-2	TRBD2	TGTGCCAGCAGGTCGCCGGGAGGGGGGACGCGCGAGCAGTACTTC	CASRSPGGGTREQYF
TRBJ2-7	few	TRBV6-6	-	TGTGCCAGCAGTTACCCGTCTCGTGGAGGGGCGAAAGAGCAGTACTTC	CASSYPSRGGAKEQYF
TRBJ1-2	-	TRBV24-1	TRBD1	TGTGCCACCAGTGACCCCGGGACAGGGCGGGGTGGCTACACCTTC	CATSDPGTGRGGYTF
TRBJ2-1	-	TRBV10-3	TRBD2	TGTGCCATCAGGAGGACTAGCGACCCCTACAATGAGCAGTTCTTC	CAIRRTSDPYNEQFF
TRBJ1-3	-	TRBV7-3	TRBD1	TGTGCCAGCAGCTTAAGCGGGACAGGAGGAAACACCATATATTTT	CASSLSGTGGNTIYF
TRBJ2-4	-	TRBV7-9	-	TGTGCCAGCAGCTTAGTAATCGACTTTGGGGCCAAAAACATTCAGTACTTC	CASSLVIDFGAKNIQYF
TRBJ2-1	-	TRBV6-6	TRBD2	TGTGCCAGCAGTCGACGGACTAGCGGGAGTAGAAATGAGCAGTTCTTC	CASSRRTSGSRNEQFF
TRBJ1-3	few	TRBV11-3	TRBD1	TGTGCCAGCAGCCCGGGACAGGGCTCTGGAAACACCATATATTTT	CASSPGQGSGNTIYF
TRBJ2-7	-	TRBV28	-	TGTGCCAGCAGTTTAGAGGGTCGGTGGGGGCTGAGCTCCTACGAGCAGTACTTC	CASSLEGRWGLSSYEQYF
TRBJ2-1	once	TRBV11-3	-	TGTGCCAGCAGCGGAGGGAGCGGCAAGGGAGATGAGCAGTTCTTC	CASSGGSGKGDEQFF